Frequency places the clone carrying this T cell receptor beta chain as medium-sized. Its antigen is still unknown. This sample is drawn from a study of human CD8 memory T cell subsets. Total CD8+ T cells were enriched by a separation that was negative and magnetic. Extraction of RNA, which was performed with an RNeasy Mini Kit, drew on duplicate vials of some 150,000 sorted CD8+ T cells per subset. Overall study results and limits: While effector memory cells differed, stem-like memory and precursor exhausted T cells had similarly high diversity. Sequencing was limited to the T cell receptor beta chain.

Libraries of TCR beta chains were produced by 5' RACE (UMI-labeled). TCRdb processed the 5' RACE reads again and assigns one entry to each CDR3 protein, with no DNA. The table for this sample gives about 5,100 distinct CDR3 sequences. The sequencing input was CD8+ T cells from PBMCs. This receptor was obtained from a human donor in good health.

The CDR3 here is CASSLGAVLSNQPQHF. The rearrangement links TRBV5-5 to TRBJ1-5. This CDR3 has 16 residues. CDR1 is SGHKS, CDR2 YYEKEE, per germline (reference sequence).